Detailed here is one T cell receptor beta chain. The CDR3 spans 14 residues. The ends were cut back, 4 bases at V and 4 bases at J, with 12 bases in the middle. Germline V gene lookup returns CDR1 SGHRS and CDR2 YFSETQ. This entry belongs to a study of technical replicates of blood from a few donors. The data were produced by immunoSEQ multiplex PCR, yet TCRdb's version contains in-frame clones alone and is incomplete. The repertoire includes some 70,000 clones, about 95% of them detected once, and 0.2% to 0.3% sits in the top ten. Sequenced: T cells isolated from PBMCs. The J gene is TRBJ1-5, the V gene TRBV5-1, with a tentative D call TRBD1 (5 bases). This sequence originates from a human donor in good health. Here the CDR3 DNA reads TGCGCCAGCAGCACGGGACTGCGAAATCAGCCCCAGCATTTT. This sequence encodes CASSTGLRNQPQHF. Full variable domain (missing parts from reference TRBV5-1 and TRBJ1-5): KAGVTQTPRYLIKTRGQQVTLSCSPISGHRSVSWYQQTPGQGLQFLFEYFSETQRNKGNFPGRFSGRQFSNSRSEMNVSTLELGDSALYLCASSTGLRNQPQHFGDGTRLSIL.